Sequencing of this T cell receptor (beta chain) was carried out in a study of regulatory T cells in long-lasting Graves disease. Overall study results and limits: Persistent Graves' patients showed a TCR diversity that was lower than that of newly diagnosed ones. TRBV28 was favored in persistent disease, as were TRBJ1-2 and TRBJ2-5.

A remark on this clonotype: Its target is unknown.

Arm-PCR of CDR3 regions and iRepertoire HTBI primers were the basis on which TCR beta libraries were built. Via MiXCR, TCRdb re-called the multiplex PCR reads, giving one row per CDR3 protein. The sample contains roughly 450,000 distinct CDR3 sequences, less than 25% of which appear only once. Time point defined: persistent/refractory GD, antithyroid drugs over 5 years with positive TRAb. Preparation of the TCR library used RNA extracted from PBMCs. EDTA tubes received nine milliliters of collected peripheral blood. V lost 6 bases and J lost 1; bases outside the gene matches: 5. CDR1 and CDR2 from the germline V gene are DFQATT and SNEGSKA (reference sequence). This CDR3 has 13 residues.

The sequence came from a female donor with Graves disease. Source: peripheral blood mononuclear cells (PBMCs), taken when the disease was refractory, from a patient treated with antithyroid drugs. The chain combines TRBV20-1 with TRBJ1-1; 7 positions match TRBD1. CDR3 sequence reads: CSALGQPNTEAFF. The CDR3 coding sequence is TGCAGTGCCTTGGGACAGCCGAACACTGAAGCTTTCTTT.